The present T cell receptor (beta chain) was sequenced within a study of tumor and adjacent non-tumor tissue in lung cancer. As for the study in general: On average, productive TCRbeta reads reached some 4.2 million per sample. The study, taken as a whole, reports: Tumor tissue had significantly higher TCR diversity than normal lung. Patients with more diverse tumor TCRs had worse survival.

The CDR3 extends over 15 amino acids. CDR1 SGHAT and CDR2 FQNNGV come from the germline V gene. Three rounds of nested PCR, following a modified ARM-PCR protocol, produced the TCRbeta library. Each CDR3 protein gets one entry after TCRdb re-called the multiplex PCR reads with MiXCR. The repertoire holds 100,000 or so distinct CDR3 sequences, roughly 80% seen once, with 30% in the top ten. The template was RNA from unsorted bulk tissue. The normal lung tissue was taken more than 3 cm from the tumor edge. To note about this clonotype: The antigen is unknown. The junction shows a germline mismatch at one end, possibly a read error.

The sample consisted of distant non-tumor lung tissue. The origin of this receptor is a man between 60 and 75 years old with small cell lung cancer. The rearrangement links TRBV11-2 to TRBJ2-1; D remains unclear. The CDR3, as DNA: TGTGCCAGCAGCTCAGAGTCCGCCTCCTACAATGAGGAGTTCTTC. As protein: CASSSESASYNEEFF.